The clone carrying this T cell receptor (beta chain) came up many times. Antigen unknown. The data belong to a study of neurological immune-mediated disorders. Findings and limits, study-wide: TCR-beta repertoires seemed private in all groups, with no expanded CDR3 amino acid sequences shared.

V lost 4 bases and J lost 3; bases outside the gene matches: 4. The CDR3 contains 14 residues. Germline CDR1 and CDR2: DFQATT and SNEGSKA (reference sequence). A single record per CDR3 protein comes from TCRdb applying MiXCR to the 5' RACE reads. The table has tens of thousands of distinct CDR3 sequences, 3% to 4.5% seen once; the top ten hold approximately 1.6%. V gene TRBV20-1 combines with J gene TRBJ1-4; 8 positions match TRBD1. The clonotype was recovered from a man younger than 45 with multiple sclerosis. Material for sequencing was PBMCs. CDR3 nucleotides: TGCAGTGCTATAAGGACAGGGTCTAATGAAAAACTGTTTTTT. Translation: CSAIRTGSNEKLFF.